This TCR beta chain came from a study of OX40 agonist ivuxolimab in advanced cancers. Findings and caveats of the study: Dosing at 0.1 to 3.0 mg/kg was accompanied by clonal expansion of CD4+ and CD8+ blood T cells by week 6.

Turning to this clone: Its antigen remains unknown.

Trimming removed 6 bases from V and 4 bases from J; junction bases left unmatched: 7. Germline CDR1 is MNHEY and CDR2 is SMNVEV (reference sequence). The length of the CDR3 is 14 residues. Here immunoSEQ multiplex PCR was the method, and the copy in TCRdb shows in-frame clones only, minus some. The sample holds about 82,000 clones, about 92% seen once. The receptor comes from an adult with an advanced solid tumor such as melanoma, head and neck, liver or kidney cancer. This sample comprised CD4+ or CD8+ T cells sorted from blood, obtained in a trial of the OX40 agonist ivuxolimab. V usage is TRBV27 and J usage is TRBJ1-1; 8 positions agree with TRBD1. CDR3 protein: CASSPGQGATEAFF. The CDR3 bases are TGTGCCAGCAGCCCCGGACAGGGTGCCACTGAAGCTTTCTTT.